The T cell receptor (beta chain) under discussion was sequenced for a study of identifying expanded T cells in peripheral blood. Points from the study as a whole: About 1.2 clones differed between technical replicates, versus approximately 17 and 20 over time. Across healthy donors, higher total template counts meant significantly greater roughly 2-week count variance.

Trimming took 1 base from V and 0 from J; bases not matched to a gene: 6. Germline lookup yields CDR1 SGHTA and CDR2 FQGNSA. The CDR3 covers 17 residues. Generated by immunoSEQ multiplex PCR, the TCRdb table keeps only in-frame clones and is missing some. The sample comprises about 100,000 clones, roughly 89% of which are singletons, and about 16% rests with the top ten. On this clone: Its antigen is unidentified.

Healthy donors had no documented immune events, such as infections, while sampled. This chain uses TRBV7-2 with TRBJ2-3, with 8 bases fitting TRBD2. This sequence originates from a person aged 18-69 years in good health. Sequencing used blood. The CDR3 nucleotides are TGTGCCAGCAGCTTAGGTCTGCGGGGGGTTAGCACAGATACGCAGTATTTT. Its translation: CASSLGLRGVSTDTQYF.